These T cell receptor beta chains were read from a single sample in a study of shared clonotypes between healthy human individuals. The table came from immunoSEQ multiplex PCR; TCRdb's copy has only in-frame clones and leaves some out. Among about 680,000 clones listed, around 92% were seen once. The sequenced sample was naive CD8+ T cells sorted from blood. The source of these receptors is a man in his thirties or forties in good health. Both conserved end residues are trimmed from each CDR3.

TRBJ1-2 | TRBV9 | ASREELGYGYT
TRBJ2-1 | TRBV5-5 | ASSFRVSNEQF
TRBJ2-3 | TRBV11-3 | ASSPTPRGAQY
TRBJ1-2 | TRBV27 | ASSLSPGSSYGYT
TRBJ2-5 | TRBV7-8 | ASSAPTSGQETQY
TRBJ2-7 | TRBV29-1 | SVEGLAGSSYEQY
TRBJ2-7 | TRBV28 | ASSLAKGYPQDEQY
TRBJ2-1 | TRBV14 | ASSQDYLVLGNNEQF
TRBJ1-2 | TRBV5-1 | ASRGPGQIYGYT
TRBJ2-1 | TRBV6-5 | ASSYTRTQGVNEQF
TRBJ2-7 | TRBV15 | ATSGGTSGRLYEQY
TRBJ1-4 | TRBV9 | ASSVGRGTNEKLF
TRBJ2-1 | TRBV4-1 | ASSRSTSGRLNEQF
TRBJ2-5 | TRBV19 | ASSNLLAGGIQETQY
TRBJ2-7 | TRBV7-9 | ASSLPTRDEQY
TRBJ2-7 | TRBV7-2 | ASSLSRYLAYEQY
TRBJ1-1 | TRBV27 | ASSLNGGTEAF
TRBJ2-7 | TRBV7-8 | ASSPGTRVYEQY
TRBJ1-1 | TRBV5-8 | ASRHRQGNTEAF
TRBJ1-5 | TRBV19 | ASSWGQFPNQPQH
TRBJ2-7 | TRBV11-2 | ASSLDKQGASRYEQY
TRBJ2-7 | TRBV13 | ASSFSGTSGGTDYEQY
TRBJ1-1 | TRBV5-1 | ASSLVGSNTEAF
TRBJ2-3 | TRBV15 | ATSRDTTDTQY
TRBJ1-2 | TRBV29-1 | SVEDRDPGYT
TRBJ1-5 | TRBV7-8 | ASSLRGGIQPQH
TRBJ2-1 | TRBV7-9 | ASSSGDRAANEQF
TRBJ2-7 | TRBV7-6 | ASSLGHSYEQY
TRBJ2-1 | TRBV5-5 | ASSLVSEQF
TRBJ1-5 | TRBV18 | ASSPDRGPNQPQH
TRBJ2-1 | TRBV7-9 | ASSKASGAYNEQF
TRBJ1-1 | TRBV5-1 | ASSAGTGGFLEAF
TRBJ1-2 | TRBV10-3 | AISEQPGQSNYGYT
TRBJ2-7 | TRBV28 | ASSGRDSPNTYEQY
TRBJ2-7 | TRBV2 | ASRGVNEQY
TRBJ1-2 | TRBV11-2 | ASSLEQTIYGYT
TRBJ1-5 | TRBV19 | ASSLQGFGQPQH
TRBJ2-5 | TRBV19 | ASSIGAAVRYQETQY
TRBJ2-3 | TRBV10-2 | ASSLAGADTQY
TRBJ1-5 | TRBV6-4 | ASSVVGKWSRH
TRBJ2-1 | TRBV5-4 | ASSLRGFSGRANHEQF
TRBJ2-1 | TRBV4-1 | ASSLSRDRPNEQF
TRBJ2-5 | TRBV29-1 | SVEPTGGVETQY
TRBJ2-1 | TRBV7-2 | ASSLTGLVNHEQF